This is a list of T cell receptor beta chains from one sample in a study of blood T cell repertoires in COVID-19. The table came from immunoSEQ multiplex PCR; TCRdb's copy has only in-frame clones and leaves some out. The sample contains fewer than 110,000 clones, about 90% of which appear only once. What was sequenced was peripheral blood. These receptors originate from a human donor in a cohort sampled during active COVID-19. The CDR3 runs from the conserved cysteine through the conserved F or W. A D gene is named only where the DNA matches it firmly. Size is omitted from some rows. Given values are once, few, many or a class for expanded clones.

d_call: NA
v_call: TRBV3-1/TRBV3-2
j_call: TRBJ2-3
clone_size: NA
cdr3_aa: CASSPPSRDFTDTQYF
cdr3_nt: TGTGCCAGCAGCCCTCCGTCCAGGGACTTCACAGATACGCAGTATTTT

d_call: NA
v_call: TRBV27
j_call: TRBJ2-7
clone_size: NA
cdr3_aa: CASSLTPASPEDEQYF
cdr3_nt: TGTGCCAGCAGTTTAACTCCTGCTAGCCCTGAGGACGAGCAGTACTTC

d_call: TRBD1
v_call: TRBV2
j_call: TRBJ2-7
clone_size: NA
cdr3_aa: CASSETRDRGGEQYF
cdr3_nt: TGTGCCAGCAGTGAAACTCGGGACAGGGGGGGCGAGCAGTACTTC

d_call: NA
v_call: TRBV9
j_call: TRBJ1-6
clone_size: NA
cdr3_aa: CASSVDSYNSPLHF
cdr3_nt: TGTGCCAGCAGCGTAGATTCATATAATTCACCCCTCCACTTT

d_call: NA
v_call: TRBV3-1/TRBV3-2
j_call: TRBJ2-3
clone_size: NA
cdr3_aa: CASSQGLARTGADTQYF
cdr3_nt: TGTGCCAGCAGCCAAGGGCTAGCGAGGACCGGTGCGGATACGCAGTATTTT

d_call: NA
v_call: TRBV6-6
j_call: TRBJ2-1
clone_size: NA
cdr3_aa: CASSNGGLNEQFF
cdr3_nt: TGTGCCAGCAGTAACGGGGGGCTCAATGAGCAGTTCTTC

d_call: NA
v_call: TRBV19
j_call: TRBJ1-1
clone_size: NA
cdr3_aa: CASSITGMNTEAFF
cdr3_nt: TGTGCCAGTAGTATTACAGGGATGAACACTGAAGCTTTCTTT

d_call: TRBD1
v_call: TRBV6-5
j_call: TRBJ1-5
clone_size: NA
cdr3_aa: CASRPGTGIQPQHF
cdr3_nt: TGTGCCAGCAGACCCGGGACAGGGATCCAGCCCCAGCATTTT

d_call: NA
v_call: TRBV29-1
j_call: TRBJ2-3
clone_size: NA
cdr3_aa: CSAQTGNLDTQYF
cdr3_nt: TGCAGCGCTCAAACAGGGAATTTGGATACGCAGTATTTT

d_call: TRBD1
v_call: TRBV10-3
j_call: TRBJ1-5
clone_size: NA
cdr3_aa: CAISDGGGDQPQHF
cdr3_nt: TGTGCCATCAGTGACGGAGGGGGCGATCAGCCCCAGCATTTT

d_call: TRBD1
v_call: TRBV10-3
j_call: TRBJ1-2
clone_size: NA
cdr3_aa: CAISNNLPDRSYGYTF
cdr3_nt: TGTGCCATCAGTAACAACTTACCGGACAGGAGTTATGGCTACACCTTC

d_call: NA
v_call: TRBV9
j_call: TRBJ1-6
clone_size: once
cdr3_aa: CASGEGHSYNSPLHF
cdr3_nt: TGTGCCAGCGGGGAGGGCCACTCCTATAATTCACCCCTCCACTTT

d_call: TRBD2
v_call: TRBV6-5
j_call: TRBJ2-1
clone_size: NA
cdr3_aa: CATPGLANYNEQFF
cdr3_nt: TGTGCCACACCGGGACTAGCGAACTACAATGAGCAGTTCTTC

d_call: TRBD2
v_call: TRBV4-1
j_call: TRBJ2-7
clone_size: NA
cdr3_aa: CASSQHLAGAGEQYF
cdr3_nt: TGCGCCAGCAGCCAGCACCTAGCGGGAGCGGGCGAGCAGTACTTC

d_call: NA
v_call: TRBV5-1
j_call: TRBJ2-1
clone_size: NA
cdr3_aa: CASSFRTYYNEQFF
cdr3_nt: TGCGCCAGCAGCTTCCGGACTTACTACAATGAGCAGTTCTTC

d_call: NA
v_call: TRBV10-3
j_call: TRBJ1-4
clone_size: NA
cdr3_aa: CAISAGGFSTNEKLFF
cdr3_nt: TGTGCCATCAGTGCCGGGGGATTTTCAACTAATGAAAAACTGTTTTTT

d_call: TRBD2
v_call: TRBV24-1
j_call: TRBJ2-1
clone_size: NA
cdr3_aa: CATRGGGARNEQFF
cdr3_nt: TGTGCCACCAGGGGCGGGGGGGCCAGAAATGAGCAGTTCTTC

d_call: NA
v_call: TRBV29-1
j_call: TRBJ1-4
clone_size: NA
cdr3_aa: CSVVGQGNEKLFF
cdr3_nt: TGCAGCGTTGTGGGGCAGGGTAATGAAAAACTGTTTTTT

d_call: NA
v_call: TRBV5-1
j_call: TRBJ2-1
clone_size: NA
cdr3_aa: CASSPGHALDEQFF
cdr3_nt: TGCGCCAGCAGCCCGGGACACGCTTTGGATGAGCAGTTCTTC